One sample yielded the 25 T cell receptor beta chains listed below, sequenced in a study of metastatic and nonmetastatic thyroid tumors. TCRdb re-called the PCR reads via MiXCR. The sample lists around 15,000 clones, around 16% seen once, with roughly a sixth in the top ten. No treatment had been given to any patient before thyroid surgery. Material for sequencing was blood. All receptors derive from a female donor with papillary thyroid cancer or a benign thyroid nodule (not recorded which). Some clones in this sample may be carry-over from other donors' samples.

By share of the sample, this clone is medium-sized. The chain is built from TRBV6-5 and TRBJ2-7; TRBD1 matches 10 bases. The V gene end was trimmed by 0 bases and the J gene end by 1 base; junction bases not matched to a gene: 3. CDR3 length: 16 amino acids. Germline loops: CDR1 MNHEY, CDR2 SVGAGI. This CDR3 reads CASSYSKDRGSYEQYF. The CDR3 DNA is TGTGCCAGCAGTTACTCGAAGGACAGGGGGTCCTACGAGCAGTACTTC.

Many counts were recorded for this clone. J is TRBJ2-7 and V is TRBV20-1; 12 bases align to TRBD2. V lost 2 bases and J lost 6; bases outside the gene matches: 14. This CDR3 is built from 17 residues. CDR1 is DFQATT, CDR2 SNEGSKA, per germline (reference sequence). CDR3 sequence reads: CSARNPTSGGSFPEQYF. The CDR3 DNA follows: TGCAGTGCTAGAAACCCGACTAGCGGGGGCTCGTTTCCCGAGCAGTACTTC.

Many counts were recorded for this clone. The chain employs TRBV29-1 and TRBJ1-2; a possible D gene is TRBD1 (5 bases). With 4 bases removed from V and 4 bases from J, the gap between germline ends came to 10 bases. Germline V gene sequence: CDR1 SQVTM, CDR2 ANQGSEA. The CDR3 loop spans 12 amino acids. The DNA for the CDR3 is TGCAGCGTTGCCCGGGGGTCCTATGGCTACACCTTC. It specifies CSVARGSYGYTF.

This clone was detected many times. The chain carries TRBV5-1 and TRBJ2-7, with D maybe TRBD1 (5 bases). CDR1 and CDR2 (germline): SGHRS, YFSETQ. With 5 bases removed from V and 3 bases from J, the gap between germline ends came to 12 bases. This CDR3 comprises 13 residues. In nucleotides, the CDR3 is TGCGCCAGCAGTTACGACAGATTCTACGAGCAGTACTTC. Its translation: CASSYDRFYEQYF.

Details on this clone: A much larger clone lies a single base off, so this may be a read error. CDR3 DNA sequence: TGTGCCAGCAGCTCAAGGAGCGGGAGCAGCCCCAATGAGCAGTTCTTC. Amino acid sequence: CASSSRSGSSPNEQFF. J is TRBJ2-1 and V is TRBV13; 8 nucleotides match TRBD2. CDR3 size: 16 residues. Germline V lookup: CDR1 PRHDT, CDR2 FYEKMQ (reference sequence). J gave up 6 bases and V 4 bases, and 11 bases lay outside the gene matches.

This clone was observed at least ten times. The chain employs TRBV7-2 and TRBJ1-2, with a possible D match to TRBD1 (6 bases). V lost 3 bases and J 4 bases, leaving 12 bases between the germline ends. This CDR3 contains 14 residues. Germline lookup yields CDR1 SGHTA and CDR2 FQGNSA. Here the CDR3 DNA reads TGTGCCAGCAGCTTCGACAGGCAACTCTATGGCTACACCTTC. It yields the protein CASSFDRQLYGYTF.

This chain links TRBV18 with TRBJ2-3, with 8 positions matching TRBD2. The CDR3 covers 15 residues. Per the germline V gene, CDR1 is KGHSH and CDR2 is LQKENI. V was clipped by 3 bases and J by 4 bases; unmatched bases: 6. CDR3 sequence: CASSPAGGQSDTQYF. The CDR3 bases are TGTGCCAGCTCACCCGCGGGGGGCCAATCAGATACGCAGTATTTT.

The chain employs TRBV19 and TRBJ1-6, with D uncertain. This CDR3 is built from 15 residues. The germline gives CDR1 LNHDA, CDR2 SQIVND (reference sequence). V lost 3 bases to trimming and J lost 3 bases, with 9 bases between them. CDR3 sequence: CASSIASYYNSPLHF. CDR3 DNA sequence: TGTGCCAGTAGTATCGCCAGTTACTATAATTCACCCCTCCACTTT.

The sample holds many counts of this clone. The chain recombines TRBV18 with TRBJ1-4; D remains unclear. The CDR3 has 13 residues. Between the trimmed V and J ends, which lost 4 bases and 5 bases, there was a span of 8 bases. Germline V gene data show CDR1 as KGHSH and CDR2 as LQKENI. DNA of the CDR3: TGTGCCAGCTCACGGGCAGAGAATGAAAAACTGTTTTTT. This codes for CASSRAENEKLFF.

A note on this clone: This may come from a read error, since a much larger clone is one base off. The V gene is TRBV20-1, the J gene TRBJ1-5, with D possibly matching TRBD1 (5 bases). Trimming removed 2 bases at V and 7 bases at J, with 9 bases between. The CDR3 spans 12 residues. Germline CDR1 reads DFQATT; CDR2 reads SNEGSKA (reference sequence). CDR3 sequence (DNA): TGCAGTGCTAGATCAGGGCAACAGCCCCAGCATTTT. It encodes CSARSGQQPQHF.

This chain links TRBV5-1 with TRBJ2-1; D possibly corresponds to TRBD2 (5 bases). CDR1 SGHRS and CDR2 YFSETQ come from the germline V gene. Trimming pared 0 bases from V and 10 bases from J, leaving 17 bases between. The CDR3 is made up of 15 amino acids. This CDR3 is CASSLGGALGGEQFF. DNA of the CDR3: TGCGCCAGCAGCTTGGGGGGAGCCTTGGGTGGGGAGCAGTTCTTC.

The chain uses TRBV11-2 and TRBJ1-2, with D maybe TRBD1 (5 bases). This CDR3 region has 14 residues. V was shortened by 3 bases and J by 7 bases, with 15 bases between the two germline ends. CDR1 SGHAT and CDR2 FQNNGV come from the germline V gene. CDR3 nucleotide sequence: TGTGCCAGCAGCTTGGGCTCAGGGTGGTCTGGCTACACCTTC. This gives the protein CASSLGSGWSGYTF.

This clone is medium-sized within its sample. The chain uses TRBV10-1 and TRBJ1-2; D is unresolved. V was clipped by 3 bases and J by 4 bases, with 9 bases between them. CDR3 length: 13 residues. Germline V gene data show CDR1 as WNHNN and CDR2 as SYGVQD (reference sequence). The DNA of the CDR3 is TGCGCCAGCAGTGAATCTTCCCTCTATGGCTACACCTTC. Translation: CASSESSLYGYTF.

This clone showed up many times. The chain carries TRBV14 and TRBJ1-2; TRBD1 might be the D (5 bases). This CDR3 region has 19 residues. The germline V gene has CDR1 SGHDN and CDR2 FVKESK. The V and J ends lost 3 bases and 0 bases respectively, with 23 bases between them. CDR3 protein: CASSQGRTAWDRANYGYTF. DNA for the CDR3: TGTGCCAGCAGCCAGGGTCGAACTGCTTGGGACCGAGCTAACTATGGCTACACCTTC. Complete variable domain (other parts from reference TRBV14 and TRBJ1-2): EAGVTQFPSHSVIEKGQTVTLRCDPISGHDNLYWYRRVMGKEIKFLLHFVKESKQDESGMPNNRFLAERTGGTYSTLKVQPAELEDSGVYFCASSQGRTAWDRANYGYTFGSGTRLTVV.

By sample share, this clone is medium-sized (0.01 to 0.1%). The chain carries TRBV27 and TRBJ1-2; 11 bases map to TRBD1. The CDR3 is made up of 16 amino acids. Germline trimming cut 0 bases from V and 4 bases from J; bases unmatched to any gene: 4. Germline V CDR1 and CDR2: MNHEY, SMNVEV (reference sequence). CDR3 bases: TGTGCCAGCAGTTTATCGGGGACAGGGGGAGTCTATGGCTACACCTTC. Its translation: CASSLSGTGGVYGYTF.

This clone was detected ten times or more. The chain couples TRBV5-1 to TRBJ1-1; D ambiguous. The germline V gene encodes CDR1 SGHRS and CDR2 YFSETQ. This CDR3 is 14 amino acids long. V was pared by 6 bases and J by 7 bases, with 19 bases between. For the CDR3, the DNA is TGCGCCAGCACCCCGACGTACAAGACCGATGAAGCTTTCTTT. Translated, it gives CASTPTYKTDEAFF.

The chain joins TRBV11-1 to TRBJ2-1; 10 positions match TRBD2. The CDR3 loop spans 15 amino acids. Looked up from germline, CDR1 is SGHAT and CDR2 is FQDESV (reference sequence). V was clipped by 4 bases and J by 8 bases; unmatched bases: 8. CDR3 in DNA: TGTGCCAGCAGCTCCTCTAGCGGGAGAAGTGATGAGCAGTTCTTC. Its translation is CASSSSSGRSDEQFF.

V gene TRBV7-9 combines with J gene TRBJ2-1; D is perhaps TRBD2 (6 bases). V was cut by 4 bases and J by 9 bases, with 16 bases left in between. The CDR3 has 14 residues. CDR1 and CDR2 from the germline V gene are SEHNR and FQNEAQ (reference sequence). The CDR3 region has the DNA TGTGCCAGCAGCTGGAGGGAAGGGACGGGTGAGCAGTTCTTC. The encoded protein is CASSWREGTGEQFF.

This clone was recorded at least ten times. This chain links TRBV3-1 with TRBJ1-2, with D hard to call. V lost 2 bases, J lost 4 bases, and 5 bases lay in between. The germline gives CDR1 LGHDT, CDR2 YNNKEL (reference sequence). The CDR3 is made up of 12 amino acids. For the CDR3, the DNA is TGTGCCAGCAGCCAATGGGGCTATGGCTACACCTTC. Translated: CASSQWGYGYTF.

This sequence joins TRBV5-4 and TRBJ2-7; 10 bases map to TRBD2. Germline values: CDR1 SGHNT, CDR2 YYREEE (reference sequence). The CDR3 extends over 15 amino acids. The ends lost 3 bases at V and 3 bases at J; junction bases unmatched: 6. CDR3 nucleotide sequence: TGTGCCAGCAGCTCCAAACTAGCGGGAAACTACGAGCAGTACTTC. Amino acid sequence: CASSSKLAGNYEQYF.

This clone has ten or more counts. This chain joins TRBV7-2 and TRBJ2-1; 12 bases map to TRBD2. The germline V gene encodes CDR1 SGHTA and CDR2 FQGNSA. V was pared by 3 bases and J by 5 bases, with 2 bases of the junction left unmatched. CDR3 length equals 15 residues. The CDR3 nucleotides are TGTGCCAGCAGCTTGGGACTAGCGGGCAACAATGAGCAGTTCTTC. Its translation is CASSLGLAGNNEQFF.

There are a few counts of this clone. A much larger clone sits a single nucleotide away, making a read error possible. This rearrangement joins TRBV11-2 to TRBJ2-5, with D possibly being TRBD2 (5 bases). Germline values: CDR1 SGHAT, CDR2 FQNNGV. V was cut by 5 bases and J by 7 bases, with 8 bases left in between. The CDR3 runs to 11 residues. CDR3 DNA sequence: TGTGCCAGCAGCCCAGGAGGGACCCAGTACTTC. Amino acid sequence: CASSPGGTQYF.

Comment on this clone: One junction end disagrees with the germline gene, perhaps due to a read error. This chain links TRBV6-2 or TRBV6-3 with TRBJ2-2; TRBD2 aligns across 7 bases. Germline lookup yields CDR1 MNHEY and CDR2 SVGEGT. The CDR3 contains 16 residues. The CDR3: CASSYDVGGPAGELFF. The DNA for the CDR3 is TGCGCCAGCAGTTACGACGTGGGAGGGCCCGCCGGGGAGCTGTTTTTT.

This clone was counted at least ten times. V gene TRBV11-1 combines with J gene TRBJ2-1; TRBD2 agrees at 15 bases. V lost 4 bases, J lost 8 bases, and 6 bases stayed unmatched. Per germline, CDR1 SGHAT and CDR2 FQDESV (reference sequence). The CDR3 is 16 amino acids. The CDR3 here is CASSSGLAGGGDEQFF. The CDR3 region has the DNA TGTGCCAGCAGCTCGGGACTAGCGGGGGGAGGAGATGAGCAGTTCTTC. The variable domain in full, with the rest retrieved from reference TRBV11-1 and TRBJ2-1, is EAEVAQSPRYKITEKSQAVAFWCDPISGHATLYWYRQILGQGPELLVQFQDESVVDDSQLPKDRFSAERLKGVDSTLKIQPAELGDSAMYLCASSSGLAGGGDEQFFGPGTRLTVL.

This clone was seen ten or more times. DNA of the CDR3: TGTGCCAGCAGCCGTGGACCGAACACTGAAGCTTTCTTT. Protein: CASSRGPNTEAFF. The chain joins TRBV3-1 to TRBJ1-1; no firm D call. CDR1 is LGHDT, CDR2 YNNKEL, per germline (reference sequence). The CDR3 runs 13 residues. The V end lost 4 bases, the J end lost 1 base, and 7 bases lay between the germline ends.